This passage covers 6 T cell receptor beta chains from one sample sequenced in a study of response to subunit inactivated influenza vaccine. TCRdb reprocessed the RT-PCR reads via MiXCR and lists one record per CDR3 protein. Of about 700,000 distinct CDR3 sequences detected, roughly 14% appear once; the ten largest clones hold 6% to 7%. The sample in question was PBMCs from blood, obtained approximately 15 days before vaccination. The receptor source for this set is a man aged 45-60 years who received an inactivated influenza vaccine.

The sample holds a few counts of this clonotype. The chain links TRBV4-3 to TRBJ2-1, with 7 bases lining up with TRBD1. The trim removed 0 bases at V and 10 bases at J, leaving 3 bases unmatched. The CDR3 totals 13 residues. Germline V gene data show CDR1 as LGHNA and CDR2 as YSLEER. This CDR3 reads CASSQDRGREQFF. Here the CDR3 DNA reads TGCGCCAGCAGCCAAGATAGGGGGCGAGAGCAGTTCTTC.

There are a few counts of this clonotype. J is TRBJ1-1 and V is TRBV7-2, with 8 bases fitting TRBD1. The ends lost 5 bases at V and 6 bases at J; junction bases unmatched: 11. The CDR3 totals 15 residues. The V gene's germline CDR1 is SGHTA and CDR2 FQGNSA. CDR3 protein: CASSQRQGPRAEAFF. The CDR3 bases are TGTGCCAGCAGCCAACGACAGGGGCCTCGGGCTGAAGCTTTCTTT.

The rearrangement links TRBV2 to TRBJ2-5; D is unclear. Deletions cut 7 bases from V and 2 bases from J, with 11 bases between. The CDR3 loop spans 13 amino acids. Per germline, CDR1 SNHLY and CDR2 FYNNEI. The CDR3, as DNA: TGTGCCAGCACCGCACAGATACAAGAGACCCAGTACTTC. Its protein is CASTAQIQETQYF.

This clonotype was seen only a few times. J is TRBJ2-1 and V is TRBV7-9; TRBD2 agrees at 7 bases. Germline-derived CDR1 and CDR2 are SEHNR and FQNEAQ (reference sequence). The CDR3 covers 15 residues. The junction had 9 bases not matched to a gene; V was cut back by 5 bases and J by 5 bases. Here the CDR3 reads CASSRGDLGHNEQFF. The CDR3, as DNA: TGTGCCAGCAGCCGGGGGGACCTGGGTCACAATGAGCAGTTCTTC.

This clonotype was seen ten or more times. J is TRBJ2-7 and V is TRBV10-3, with D perhaps matching TRBD1 (6 bases). Deletions cut 5 bases from V and 3 bases from J, with 11 bases between. In germline, CDR1 is ENHRY, CDR2 SYGVKD. The CDR3 consists of 13 residues. CDR3 in DNA: TGTGCCATCAGTCCAGGGGCTGGCTACGAGCAGTACTTC. Its translation is CAISPGAGYEQYF.

The rearrangement uses TRBV28 and TRBJ2-1; possibly TRBD2 for D (5 bases). Trimming removed 1 base at V and 10 bases at J, with 8 bases between. The CDR3 loop spans 12 amino acids. Germline CDR1 MDHEN, CDR2 SYDVKM. Written as DNA, the CDR3 is TGTGCCAGCAGTTTATCACAGCGGGAGCAGTTCTTC. Protein: CASSLSQREQFF.